This TCR beta chain stems from a study of shared clonotypes between healthy human individuals. General observations from the study: A handful of donors shared 5% to 5.5% of their naive CD4 clonotypes.

Turning to this clone: The antigen remains unidentified.

The germline V gene has CDR1 SGHTA and CDR2 FQGNSA. The CDR3 totals 13 residues. V was cut by 3 bases and J by 3 bases, with 9 bases left in between. An even split of each subset's genomic DNA across several immunoSEQ plates was performed. The data were produced by immunoSEQ multiplex PCR, yet TCRdb's version contains in-frame clones alone and is incomplete. The data show approximately 1.5 million clones, 95% to 99% seen once. The V gene is TRBV7-2, the J gene TRBJ2-7; D remains unclear. This receptor was taken from a man in his thirties or forties in good health. The sequenced material came from naive CD4+ T cells sorted from blood. Subset of the sample: CD45RA+ positively selected. CDR3 sequence reads: CASSFVGNYEQYF. The CDR3 bases are TGTGCCAGCAGCTTTGTGGGCAACTACGAGCAGTACTTC.